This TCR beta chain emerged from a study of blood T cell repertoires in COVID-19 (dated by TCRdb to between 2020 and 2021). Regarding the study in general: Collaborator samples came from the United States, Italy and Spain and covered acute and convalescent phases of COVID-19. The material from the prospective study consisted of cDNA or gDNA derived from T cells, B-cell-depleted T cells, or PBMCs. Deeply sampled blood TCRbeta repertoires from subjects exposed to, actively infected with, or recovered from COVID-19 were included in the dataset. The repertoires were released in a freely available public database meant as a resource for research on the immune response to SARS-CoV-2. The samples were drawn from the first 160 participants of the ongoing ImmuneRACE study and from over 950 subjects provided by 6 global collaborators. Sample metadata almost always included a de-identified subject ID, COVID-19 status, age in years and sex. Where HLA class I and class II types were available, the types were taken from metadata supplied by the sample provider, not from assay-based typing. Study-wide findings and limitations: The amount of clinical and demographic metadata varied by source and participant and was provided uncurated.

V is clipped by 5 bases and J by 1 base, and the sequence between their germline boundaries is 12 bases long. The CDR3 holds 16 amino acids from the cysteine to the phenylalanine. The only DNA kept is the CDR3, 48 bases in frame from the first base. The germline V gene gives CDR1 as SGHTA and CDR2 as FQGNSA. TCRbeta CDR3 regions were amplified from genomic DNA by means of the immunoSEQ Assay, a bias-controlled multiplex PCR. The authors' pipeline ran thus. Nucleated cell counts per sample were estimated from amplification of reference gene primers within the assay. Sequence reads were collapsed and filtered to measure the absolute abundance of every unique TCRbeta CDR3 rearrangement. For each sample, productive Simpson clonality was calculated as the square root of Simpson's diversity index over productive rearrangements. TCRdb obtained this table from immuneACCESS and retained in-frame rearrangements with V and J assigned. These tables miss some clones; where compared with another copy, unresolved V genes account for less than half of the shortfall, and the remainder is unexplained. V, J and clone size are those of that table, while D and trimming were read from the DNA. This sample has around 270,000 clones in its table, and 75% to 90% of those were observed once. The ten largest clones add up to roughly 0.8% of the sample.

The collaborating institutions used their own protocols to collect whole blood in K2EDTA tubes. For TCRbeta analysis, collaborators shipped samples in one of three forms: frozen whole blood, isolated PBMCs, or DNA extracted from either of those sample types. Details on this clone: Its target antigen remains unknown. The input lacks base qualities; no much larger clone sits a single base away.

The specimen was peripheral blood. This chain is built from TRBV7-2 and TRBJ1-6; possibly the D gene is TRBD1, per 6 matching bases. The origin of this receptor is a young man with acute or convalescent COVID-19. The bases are TGTGCCAGCAGCAGAGACAGGAGGTCCTATAATTCACCCCTCCACTTT. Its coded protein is CASSRDRRSYNSPLHF.